What follows are 29 T cell receptor beta chains derived from one specimen sequenced in a study of technical replicates of blood from a handful of donors. TCRdb keeps only in-frame clones here, not all; method: immunoSEQ multiplex PCR. The sample has 70,000 to 90,000 clones, under 95% seen once. Sequencing input: T cells isolated from PBMCs. These receptors originate from a human donor in good health.

The chain links TRBV27 to TRBJ2-7; TRBD1 is a possible D gene (5 bases). This CDR3 contains 15 residues. Per germline, CDR1 MNHEY and CDR2 SMNVEV (reference sequence). Trimming took 0 bases from V and 7 from J, leaving 16 bases between them. CDR3 amino acids: CASSLSTAGAGEQYF. The CDR3 coding sequence is TGTGCCAGCAGTTTATCAACGGCAGGAGCAGGGGAGCAGTACTTC.

The genes are TRBV20-1 and TRBJ2-1, with D unresolved. V shed 4 bases and J shed 4 bases, with 5 bases lying between them. Per the germline V gene, CDR1 is DFQATT and CDR2 is SNEGSKA (reference sequence). CDR3 length equals 11 residues. CDR3 in DNA: TGCAGTGCTACCCTTTACAATGAGCAGTTCTTC. Encoded protein: CSATLYNEQFF.

In this sample, this clone turned up a few times. The DNA for the CDR3 is TGTGCCAGTAGATCACAGGGGGCGAAGGATGGCTACACCTTC. Translation: CASRSQGAKDGYTF. J is TRBJ1-2 and V is TRBV19, with TRBD1 matching 9 bases. V trimming: 6 bases; J trimming: 6 bases; junction bases outside the gene matches: 8. The CDR3 extends over 14 amino acids. Per germline, CDR1 LNHDA and CDR2 SQIVND (reference sequence).

The chain joins TRBV6-1 to TRBJ2-7; TRBD1 agrees at 9 bases. The CDR3 is 16 amino acids. The V and J ends lost 3 bases and 1 base, in that order; junction bases with no gene match: 7. Germline V gene data show CDR1 as MNHNS and CDR2 as SASEGT. The CDR3 here is CASSDWDRVGSYEQYF. As DNA, the CDR3 is TGTGCCAGCAGTGATTGGGACAGGGTCGGGTCCTACGAGCAGTACTTC.

This chain links TRBV19 with TRBJ2-1, with 8 bases matching TRBD2. The germline V gene has CDR1 LNHDA and CDR2 SQIVND (reference sequence). The CDR3 extends over 14 amino acids. The V segment lost 3 bases and the J segment 8 bases; nucleotides outside the gene matches: 6. The CDR3 reads CASSMGAGEDEQFF. The DNA of the CDR3 is TGTGCCAGTAGTATGGGAGCGGGAGAAGATGAGCAGTTCTTC.

The J gene is TRBJ1-1, the V gene TRBV9; D gene uncertain. Germline lookup yields CDR1 SGDLS and CDR2 YYNGEE. The CDR3 loop spans 13 amino acids. Trimming stripped 5 bases from V and 1 base from J, with 9 bases between. Written as DNA, the CDR3 is TGTGCCAGCAGAACACCAGGGAACACTGAAGCTTTCTTT. Amino acid sequence: CASRTPGNTEAFF.

The gene calls are TRBV6-6 and TRBJ2-4; 8 nucleotides align to TRBD1. Germline CDR1 is MNHNY and CDR2 is SVGAGI (reference sequence). This CDR3 is built from 15 residues. The V segment lost 0 bases and the J segment 12 bases; nucleotides outside the gene matches: 10. Written as DNA, the CDR3 is TGTGCCAGCAGTTACTCGATCCAGGACAGGGATTATCAGTACTTC. It codes for CASSYSIQDRDYQYF.

This clone was counted a single time. A junction boundary mismatches the germline segment, possibly from a read error. This chain connects TRBV20-1 to TRBJ1-1; 7 nucleotides line up with TRBD1. The CDR3 extends over 11 amino acids. Per the germline V gene, CDR1 is DFQATT and CDR2 is SNEGSKA (reference sequence). CDR3 DNA: TGCAGTGCTAGAGAAGGACAGGTCGGGATCTTT. Residues: CSAREGQVGIF.

The chain joins TRBV19 to TRBJ1-1; 7 positions agree with TRBD1. The V gene end was trimmed by 5 bases and the J gene end by 4 bases; junction bases not matched to a gene: 10. The length of the CDR3 is 15 residues. Germline V gives CDR1 LNHDA, CDR2 SQIVND (reference sequence). The CDR3 DNA is TGTGCCAGTAGTTTCAGGGGGGATGAGAGCACTGAAGCTTTCTTT. It translates to CASSFRGDESTEAFF.

The chain is built from TRBV4-3 and TRBJ2-7, with 10 bases that match TRBD2. CDR3 length equals 15 residues. Germline V gene sequence: CDR1 LGHNA, CDR2 YSLEER. The V gene end was trimmed by 4 bases and the J gene end by 0 bases; junction bases not matched to a gene: 3. The CDR3 region is CASSPGLAISYEQYF. As DNA, the CDR3 is TGCGCCAGCAGCCCGGGACTAGCGATCTCCTACGAGCAGTACTTC.

This rearrangement joins TRBV13 to TRBJ1-2; 7 nucleotides agree with TRBD1. The CDR3 totals 15 residues. V lost 0 bases to trimming and J lost 6 bases; unmatched junction nucleotides: 7. In germline, CDR1 is PRHDT, CDR2 FYEKMQ (reference sequence). Written as DNA, the CDR3 is TGTGCCAGCAGCTTAGGCCCGGGACAGCTCCATGGCTACACCTTC. This codes for CASSLGPGQLHGYTF. The variable domain in full, completed from reference TRBV13 and TRBJ1-2, reads AAGVIQSPRHLIKEKRETATLKCYPIPRHDTVYWYQQGPGQDPQFLISFYEKMQSDKGSIPDRFSAQQFSDYHSELNMSSLELGDSALYFCASSLGPGQLHGYTFGSGTRLTVV.

The V and J genes are TRBV7-9 and TRBJ2-5; 9 bases align to TRBD1. Germline loops: CDR1 SEHNR, CDR2 FQNEAQ (reference sequence). The CDR3 sequence is 13 residues long. V lost 6 bases, J lost 5 bases, and 4 bases stayed unmatched. The CDR3, as DNA: TGTGCCAGCAGACAGGGGGCGCGGGAGACCCAGTACTTC. It encodes CASRQGARETQYF.

The chain couples TRBV27 to TRBJ2-3; 9 bases agree with TRBD1. The CDR3 length is 17 residues. Per germline, CDR1 MNHEY and CDR2 SMNVEV (reference sequence). J gave up 5 bases and V 2 bases, and 11 bases lay outside the gene matches. The chain's CDR3 is CASSLNSGQGVGDTQYF. The DNA for the CDR3 is TGTGCCAGCAGTTTAAATTCGGGACAGGGTGTCGGAGATACGCAGTATTTT.

In this sample, this clone turned up once. V is TRBV5-6 and J is TRBJ2-5; perhaps TRBD1 as D (5 bases). Per germline, CDR1 SGHDT and CDR2 YYEEEE. The CDR3 runs 18 residues. The V gene lost 0 bases and the J gene lost 5 bases, with 23 bases spanning the gap. CDR3 bases: TGTGCCAGCAGCTTGGGTGGCCATTGGACATCTCATCCCGAGACCCAGTACTTC. This encodes CASSLGGHWTSHPETQYF. Complete variable domain (other parts from reference TRBV5-6 and TRBJ2-5): DAGVTQSPTHLIKTRGQQVTLRCSPKSGHDTVSWYQQALGQGPQFIFQYYEEEERQRGNFPDRFSGHQFPNYSSELNVNALLLGDSALYLCASSLGGHWTSHPETQYFGPGTRLLVL.

The rearrangement joins TRBV4-3 to TRBJ1-5; 7 bases line up with TRBD1. This CDR3 spans 15 amino acids. Germline values: CDR1 LGHNA, CDR2 YSLEER. The V segment lost 0 bases and the J segment 7 bases; nucleotides outside the gene matches: 6. Here the CDR3 reads CASSQDRGDWQPQHF. In DNA, the CDR3 is TGCGCCAGCAGCCAAGACAGGGGGGATTGGCAGCCCCAGCATTTT.

This clone appeared a single time. V gene TRBV27 combines with J gene TRBJ2-2, with TRBD2 matching 7 bases. The trim removed 8 bases at V and 1 base at J, leaving 7 bases unmatched. This CDR3 is 15 amino acids long. In germline, CDR1 is MNHEY, CDR2 SMNVEV (reference sequence). This chain's CDR3 is CASCPAGWNTGELFF. CDR3 sequence (DNA): TGTGCCAGCTGTCCAGCGGGGTGGAACACCGGGGAGCTGTTTTTT.

The gene calls are TRBV18 and TRBJ1-1; D unresolved. Trimming took 1 base from V and 2 from J, leaving 8 bases between them. Germline lookup yields CDR1 KGHSH and CDR2 LQKENI. The CDR3 sequence is 14 residues long. CDR3 sequence: CASSPQEKNTEAFF. CDR3 nucleotide sequence: TGTGCCAGCTCACCACAGGAGAAAAACACTGAAGCTTTCTTT.

V gene TRBV29-1 combines with J gene TRBJ2-7, with a tentative D call TRBD1 (6 bases). CDR3 length equals 16 residues. V lost 0 bases, J lost 1 base, and 16 bases lay in between. CDR1 and CDR2 (germline): SQVTM, ANQGSEA. The CDR3 sequence: CSVEDLGTQFSYEQYF. The CDR3 DNA reads as TGCAGCGTTGAAGATCTAGGGACACAGTTTTCCTACGAGCAGTACTTC.

The chain employs TRBV11-2 and TRBJ2-5; 8 bases are shared with TRBD2. Germline V gives CDR1 SGHAT, CDR2 FQNNGV. The CDR3 contains 15 residues. With 5 bases clipped from V and 3 bases from J, the junction kept 8 bases outside the gene matches. The CDR3 protein is CASSLSGTREETQYF. The CDR3 DNA reads as TGTGCCAGCAGCCTCTCGGGGACTAGGGAAGAGACCCAGTACTTC.

V is TRBV11-3 and J is TRBJ1-1, with 10 bases aligning to TRBD1. Germline trimming cut 5 bases from V and 7 bases from J; bases unmatched to any gene: 10. The CDR3 length is 15 residues. CDR1 SGHNT and CDR2 YENEEA come from the germline V gene. CDR3 sequence reads: CASSLVTGGIGEAFF. CDR3 nucleotide sequence: TGTGCCAGCAGCCTGGTGACAGGGGGCATCGGTGAAGCTTTCTTT.

The V gene is TRBV19, the J gene TRBJ2-1; 12 nucleotides align to TRBD2. The CDR3 contains 14 residues. The germline V gene has CDR1 LNHDA and CDR2 SQIVND (reference sequence). Losses at the gene ends were 10 bases for V and 3 bases for J; bases not matched to a gene: 4. The CDR3 sequence: CATLAGGVYNEQFF. In nucleotides, the CDR3 is TGTGCCACCCTAGCGGGAGGGGTCTACAATGAGCAGTTCTTC.

V and J are TRBV4-2 and TRBJ2-2, with a weak D call TRBD2 (5 bases). Germline-derived CDR1 and CDR2 are LGHNA and YNFKEQ. V shed 4 bases and J shed 0 bases, with 12 bases lying between them. The CDR3 sequence is 16 residues long. In DNA form, the CDR3 reads TGTGCCAGCAGCCCTACTCGGGATGCGAACACCGGGGAGCTGTTTTTT. Encoded protein: CASSPTRDANTGELFF.

The chain recombines TRBV6-5 with TRBJ1-4; no clear D. Trimming removed 5 bases from V and 4 bases from J, with 8 bases in between. The CDR3 totals 13 residues. Germline V gene sequence: CDR1 MNHEY, CDR2 SVGAGI. The CDR3 protein is CASSRDSNEKLFF. The CDR3 DNA reads TGTGCCAGCAGTCGGGATAGTAATGAAAAACTGTTTTTT.

The chain couples TRBV19 to TRBJ1-2; D unclear. From germline, CDR1 is LNHDA and CDR2 SQIVND (reference sequence). The V and J ends lost 5 bases and 8 bases respectively, with 18 bases between them. The CDR3 is 14 residues long. For the CDR3, the DNA is TGTGCCAGTAGTCCCCCCGAAAGGGAGCGCGGCTACACCTTC. This encodes CASSPPERERGYTF.

This chain joins TRBV7-8 and TRBJ2-5; 7 bases line up with TRBD1. Germline V CDR1 and CDR2: SGHVS, FQNEAQ. The CDR3 has 17 residues. The V segment lost 3 bases and the J segment 0 bases; nucleotides outside the gene matches: 10. The CDR3 nucleotides are TGTGCCAGCAGCTTTCCCGAGGGGGCTAGGTACCAAGAGACCCAGTACTTC. Protein sequence: CASSFPEGARYQETQYF.

The chain has TRBV7-9 and TRBJ2-7, with D possibly being TRBD1 (5 bases). Trimming took off 5 bases at V and 6 bases at J, with 20 bases between the two ends. Germline CDR1 is SEHNR and CDR2 is FQNEAQ (reference sequence). CDR3 length: 15 residues. CDR3 amino acids: CASSPDIPTRGEQYF. The CDR3 region has the DNA TGTGCCAGCAGCCCGGACATTCCTACCAGAGGCGAGCAGTACTTC.

The V gene is TRBV2, the J gene TRBJ1-2, with 10 bases aligning to TRBD1. The germline gives CDR1 SNHLY, CDR2 FYNNEI. CDR3 length: 16 amino acids. Trimming at V came to 5 bases and at J to 1 base, leaving 7 bases not matched to a gene. The CDR3 is CASSSWTGGFNYGYTF. For the CDR3, the DNA is TGTGCCAGCAGTTCCTGGACAGGGGGATTTAACTATGGCTACACCTTC.

This chain connects TRBV7-2 to TRBJ2-7, with a tentative D call TRBD2 (5 bases). The CDR3 spans 14 residues. The V gene's germline CDR1 is SGHTA and CDR2 FQGNSA. V was cut by 3 bases and J by 1 base, with 10 bases left in between. The CDR3 DNA follows: TGTGCCAGCAGCTTCATGGACTCATCCTACGAGCAGTACTTC. Protein sequence: CASSFMDSSYEQYF.

The chain is built from TRBV19 and TRBJ2-1, with TRBD2 matching over 9 bases. The V gene end was trimmed by 5 bases and the J gene end by 5 bases; junction bases not matched to a gene: 7. This CDR3 has 15 residues. CDR1 and CDR2 (germline): LNHDA, SQIVND (reference sequence). This CDR3 is CASSVIAGVHNEQFF. CDR3 bases: TGTGCCAGTAGTGTAATAGCGGGGGTACACAATGAGCAGTTCTTC. The entire variable domain, with the rest obtained from reference TRBV19 and TRBJ2-1, is as follows: DGGITQSPKYLFRKEGQNVTLSCEQNLNHDAMYWYRQDPGQGLRLIYYSQIVNDFQKGDIAEGYSVSREKKESFPLTVTSAQKNPTAFYLCASSVIAGVHNEQFFGPGTRLTVL.